This is a list of T cell receptor beta chains from one sample in a study of type 1 and type 2 diabetes patients. TCRdb re-called the multiplex PCR reads with MiXCR, one entry per CDR3 protein. The table lists 250,000 or so distinct CDR3 sequences, roughly 48% of them singletons. The specimen sequenced was peripheral blood mononuclear cells (PBMCs). These receptors came from a man between 18 and 35 years old with type 2 diabetes. The CDR3 runs from the conserved cysteine through the conserved F or W. The D gene is left open where the match is weak. Part of the rows lack a size; the others show once, few, many or a class for expanded clones.

v_call: TRBV6-2/TRBV6-3; clone_size: -; j_call: TRBJ2-7; d_call: -; cdr3_aa: CASSPPGQEVYEQYF; cdr3_nt: TGTGCCAGCAGTCCCCCGGGGCAGGAAGTCTACGAGCAGTACTTC
v_call: TRBV29-1; clone_size: -; j_call: TRBJ2-7; d_call: TRBD1; cdr3_aa: CSVIPTTGAYEQYF; cdr3_nt: TGCAGCGTTATCCCAACGACAGGGGCCTACGAGCAGTACTTC
v_call: TRBV19; clone_size: -; j_call: TRBJ2-3; d_call: -; cdr3_aa: CASSGPGSDTQYF; cdr3_nt: TGTGCCAGTAGTGGACCAGGGTCAGATACGCAGTATTTT
v_call: TRBV19; clone_size: -; j_call: TRBJ1-2; d_call: -; cdr3_aa: CASSVTANSANYGYTF; cdr3_nt: TGTGCCAGTAGTGTGACAGCAAACTCAGCTAACTATGGCTACACCTTC
v_call: TRBV2; clone_size: -; j_call: TRBJ1-6; d_call: -; cdr3_aa: CASRVGGGGDSPLHF; cdr3_nt: TGTGCCAGCAGGGTAGGCGGTGGTGGGGATTCACCCCTCCACTTT
v_call: TRBV6-5; clone_size: few; j_call: TRBJ2-1; d_call: TRBD2; cdr3_aa: CASSQVGGLAGHRSNNEQFF; cdr3_nt: TGTGCCAGCAGCCAAGTGGGGGGACTAGCGGGACACCGTTCCAACAATGAGCAGTTCTTC
v_call: TRBV14; clone_size: many; j_call: TRBJ2-7; d_call: -; cdr3_aa: CASSHLPREQYF; cdr3_nt: TGTGCCAGCAGCCATTTACCGAGGGAGCAGTACTTC
v_call: TRBV19; clone_size: -; j_call: TRBJ2-7; d_call: TRBD2; cdr3_aa: CASSGLAGYGEQYF; cdr3_nt: TGTGCCAGTAGTGGCCTAGCGGGATACGGCGAGCAGTACTTC
v_call: TRBV5-1; clone_size: -; j_call: TRBJ2-2; d_call: -; cdr3_aa: CASSLAGVGTGELFF; cdr3_nt: TGCGCCAGCAGCTTGGCAGGGGTGGGCACCGGGGAGCTGTTTTTT
v_call: TRBV19; clone_size: -; j_call: TRBJ1-5; d_call: -; cdr3_aa: CASNFGGGGSQPQHF; cdr3_nt: TGTGCCAGTAACTTTGGGGGGGGGGGAAGTCAGCCCCAGCATTTT
v_call: TRBV30; clone_size: -; j_call: TRBJ2-7; d_call: TRBD2; cdr3_aa: CAWNRGGAYEQYF; cdr3_nt: TGTGCCTGGAACCGCGGGGGAGCCTACGAGCAGTACTTC
v_call: TRBV27; clone_size: -; j_call: TRBJ2-7; d_call: -; cdr3_aa: CASSLFSASSYEQYF; cdr3_nt: TGTGCCAGCAGTTTATTTAGCGCGAGCTCCTACGAGCAGTACTTC
v_call: TRBV12-3/TRBV12-4; clone_size: -; j_call: TRBJ1-1; d_call: -; cdr3_aa: CASSFQGTLNTEAFF; cdr3_nt: TGTGCCAGCAGTTTTCAGGGTACCCTGAACACTGAAGCTTTCTTT